The 21 T cell receptor beta chains listed next were all sequenced from one sample in a study of cytomegalovirus exposure and HLA in healthy donors. The PCR was carried out with 60 Vbeta primers and 13 Jbeta primers. TCRdb keeps only in-frame clones here, not all; method: immunoSEQ multiplex PCR. The sample lists about 130,000 clones; about 74% were seen once. The sequenced sample was PBMCs. The receptor source for this set is a man aged 30 to 39 in good health and CMV-seronegative.

The chain is built from TRBV28 and TRBJ2-2; tentative D call: TRBD1 (5 bases). The germline V gene has CDR1 MDHEN and CDR2 SYDVKM. With 2 bases removed from V and 7 bases from J, the gap between germline ends came to 11 bases. The CDR3 loop spans 14 amino acids. CDR3 loop: CASSLQGIGGELFF. The CDR3 nucleotides are TGTGCCAGCAGTTTACAGGGTATTGGCGGGGAGCTGTTTTTT. The entire variable domain, with the rest obtained from reference TRBV28 and TRBJ2-2, is as follows: DVKVTQSSRYLVKRTGEKVFLECVQDMDHENMFWYRQDPGLGLRLIYFSYDVKMKEKGDIPEGYSVSREKKERFSLILESASTNQTSMYLCASSLQGIGGELFFGEGSRLTVL.

The gene calls are TRBV5-1 and TRBJ2-7, with D tentatively TRBD2 (6 bases). The CDR3 is 15 residues long. CDR1 is SGHRS and CDR2 is YFSETQ in the germline V gene. Trimming cost V 0 bases and J 0 bases, with 10 bases left between them. The CDR3 DNA reads TGCGCCAGCAGCTTGGGGGTAGCGGCCTCCTACGAGCAGTACTTC. It encodes CASSLGVAASYEQYF.

This clone has just a few counts. The V call is TRBV5-4, the J call TRBJ2-1; 8 bases fit TRBD2. Germline-derived CDR1 and CDR2 are SGHNT and YYREEE (reference sequence). The ends lost 6 bases at V and 1 base at J; junction bases unmatched: 9. There are 16 residues in the CDR3. DNA of the CDR3: TGTGCCAGCACCCCGGGGGGGCGGGATTCCTACAATGAGCAGTTCTTC. It is translated as CASTPGGRDSYNEQFF.

The chain combines TRBV27 with TRBJ2-7; D might be TRBD1 (5 bases). Trimming cost V 5 bases and J 3 bases, with 11 bases left between them. CDR3 size: 13 residues. Germline CDR1 is MNHEY and CDR2 is SMNVEV (reference sequence). CDR3 nucleotide sequence: TGTGCCAGCAGTCCTTCGACAGTCTACGAGCAGTACTTC. Encoded protein: CASSPSTVYEQYF.

The chain uses TRBV5-1 and TRBJ2-1, with 7 positions matching TRBD2. Germline CDR1 SGHRS, CDR2 YFSETQ. The CDR3 loop spans 14 amino acids. The J segment lost 6 bases and the V segment lost 7 bases, leaving 10 bases of the junction unmatched. CDR3 in DNA: TGCGCCAGCCGGCGCCGGGAGGAACTCAATGAGCAGTTCTTC. As protein: CASRRREELNEQFF.

There are a few counts of this clone. V gene TRBV5-4 combines with J gene TRBJ2-7; TRBD1 might be the D (5 bases). Germline lookup yields CDR1 SGHNT and CDR2 YYREEE (reference sequence). The CDR3 consists of 14 residues. V shed 0 bases and J shed 7 bases, with 14 bases lying between them. DNA for the CDR3: TGTGCCAGCAGCTTGGCCCAGGGAATGGGAGAGCAGTACTTC. Translation: CASSLAQGMGEQYF.

V usage is TRBV11-2 and J usage is TRBJ1-2; D is unclear. CDR1 SGHAT and CDR2 FQNNGV come from the germline V gene. V was clipped by 5 bases and J by 4 bases, with 11 bases between them. The CDR3 is 13 residues long. The CDR3 sequence is CASSPMRSYGYTF. The CDR3 region has the DNA TGTGCCAGCAGCCCCATGAGAAGCTATGGCTACACCTTC.

The chain has TRBV6-1 and TRBJ2-5, with 7 positions matching TRBD1. J was trimmed by 7 bases and V by 5 bases; bases with no gene match: 13. The CDR3 length is 15 residues. Germline CDR1 reads MNHNS; CDR2 reads SASEGT. Here the CDR3 reads CASSPAGGTLRTQYF. In nucleotides, the CDR3 is TGTGCCAGCAGTCCCGCAGGGGGTACTCTTAGGACCCAGTACTTC.

This clone was observed a single time. The J gene is TRBJ2-7, the V gene TRBV29-1; 11 positions agree with TRBD1. The CDR3 extends over 14 amino acids. The ends lost 5 bases at V and 1 base at J; junction bases unmatched: 4. Per the germline V gene, CDR1 is SQVTM and CDR2 is ANQGSEA. CDR3 amino acids: CSVRGQGDSYEQYF. DNA for the CDR3: TGCAGCGTTAGGGGACAGGGGGATTCCTACGAGCAGTACTTC.

This rearrangement joins TRBV18 to TRBJ2-1; 12 bases line up with TRBD1. The CDR3 extends over 17 amino acids. V lost 8 bases, J lost 0 bases, and 8 bases stayed unmatched. Germline lookup yields CDR1 KGHSH and CDR2 LQKENI. The CDR3 here is CASTGTGGFSSYNEQFF. In DNA, the CDR3 is TGTGCCAGCACCGGGACAGGGGGCTTTAGCTCCTACAATGAGCAGTTCTTC. The whole variable domain, filled in from reference TRBV18 and TRBJ2-1, reads NAGVMQNPRHLVRRRGQEARLRCSPMKGHSHVYWYRQLPEEGLKFMVYLQKENIIDESGMPKERFSAEFPKEGPSILRIQQVVRGDSAAYFCASTGTGGFSSYNEQFFGPGTRLTVL.

V usage is TRBV9 and J usage is TRBJ2-7; perhaps TRBD2 as D (6 bases). V lost 1 base to trimming and J lost 7 bases, with 18 bases between them. The CDR3 covers 15 residues. Germline assignment: CDR1 SGDLS and CDR2 YYNGEE. CDR3 region: CASSVKAGGPGEQYF. For the CDR3, the DNA is TGTGCCAGCAGCGTAAAAGCTGGAGGGCCAGGAGAGCAGTACTTC.

V and J are TRBV5-5 and TRBJ2-3, with 7 bases identical to TRBD2. The CDR3 covers 15 residues. In germline, CDR1 is SGHKS, CDR2 YYEKEE (reference sequence). V shed 2 bases and J 2 bases; nucleotides not matched to a gene: 5. In nucleotides, the CDR3 is TGTGCCAGCAGCTTCACAGCGGGAATCACAGATACGCAGTATTTT. Residues: CASSFTAGITDTQYF.

This chain links TRBV2 with TRBJ2-7, with D uncertain. CDR1 is SNHLY, CDR2 FYNNEI, per germline. The CDR3 runs 11 residues. V lost 4 bases, J lost 3 bases, and 4 bases lay in between. DNA for the CDR3: TGTGCCAGCAGTGTCCACTACGAGCAGTACTTC. As protein: CASSVHYEQYF.

This clone was counted only a few times. The CDR3 here is CASSLEQRISTDTQYF. CDR3 in DNA: TGTGCCAGCAGCTTAGAGCAGCGGATTAGCACAGATACGCAGTATTTT. This chain uses TRBV13 with TRBJ2-3; D possibly corresponds to TRBD2 (5 bases). The V end was cut by 1 base, the J end by 0 bases, with 11 bases between. Germline V gene lookup returns CDR1 PRHDT and CDR2 FYEKMQ (reference sequence). The CDR3 extends over 16 amino acids.

The chain joins TRBV5-8 to TRBJ2-2, with TRBD1 identical over 7 bases. J lost 2 bases, V lost 4 bases, and 5 bases had no gene match. Germline lookup yields CDR1 SGHTS and CDR2 YDEGEE. CDR3 length equals 15 residues. The CDR3 nucleotides read TGTGCCAGCAGCGGAACAGGGGCCAACACCGGGGAGCTGTTTTTT. Its protein is CASSGTGANTGELFF. Looking up the rest from reference TRBV5-8 and TRBJ2-2 gives the full variable domain: EAGVTQSPTHLIKTRGQQATLRCSPISGHTSVYWYQQALGLGLQFLLWYDEGEERNRGNFPPRFSGRQFPNYSSELNVNALELEDSALYLCASSGTGANTGELFFGEGSRLTVL.

This sequence joins TRBV6-5 and TRBJ2-5; no definite D call. The V end was cut by 2 bases, the J end by 5 bases, with 15 bases between. There are 15 residues in the CDR3. Germline CDR1 reads MNHEY; CDR2 reads SVGAGI. CDR3 sequence reads: CASSYRTTALETQYF. CDR3 coding DNA: TGTGCCAGCAGTTACAGAACTACCGCCTTGGAGACCCAGTACTTC.

This chain joins TRBV11-3 and TRBJ1-1; 10 bases are shared with TRBD1. Germline assignment: CDR1 SGHNT and CDR2 YENEEA. The CDR3 extends over 13 amino acids. With 4 bases clipped from V and 4 bases from J, the junction kept 0 bases outside the gene matches. In nucleotides, the CDR3 is TGTGCCAGCAGCTGGACAGGGGGCACTGAAGCTTTCTTT. Protein product: CASSWTGGTEAFF.

The rearrangement links TRBV5-4 to TRBJ1-1; TRBD1 matches 7 bases. The CDR3 has 17 residues. Germline-derived CDR1 and CDR2 are SGHNT and YYREEE (reference sequence). V was clipped by 1 base and J by 3 bases; unmatched bases: 12. CDR3 sequence: CASSLMGKGAWYTEAFF. CDR3 DNA: TGTGCCAGCAGCTTGATGGGGAAGGGGGCATGGTACACTGAAGCTTTCTTT.

The V call is TRBV7-9, the J call TRBJ1-5; D remains ambiguous. V gave up 3 bases and J gave up 7 bases, with 7 bases separating them. This CDR3 region has 12 residues. Germline CDR1 reads SEHNR; CDR2 reads FQNEAQ (reference sequence). The CDR3 DNA is TGTGCCAGCAGCTTTGTCGGGCAGCCCCAGCATTTT. Amino acid sequence: CASSFVGQPQHF.

The sample holds a few counts of this clone. The genes are TRBV2 and TRBJ2-7, with TRBD2 as a possible D gene (6 bases). Trimming shortened V by 7 bases and J by 2 bases, and 12 bases separated the two germline ends. CDR1 and CDR2 (germline): SNHLY, FYNNEI. The CDR3 spans 13 residues. The CDR3 loop reads CASKPGGPYEQYF. In DNA, the CDR3 is TGTGCCAGCAAACCCGGGGGTCCCTACGAGCAGTACTTC.

As for this clone: In the same sample, other DNA sequences code for this CDR3. The V call is TRBV6-5, the J call TRBJ2-7; the match to TRBD1 covers 9 bases. The germline V gene encodes CDR1 MNHEY and CDR2 SVGAGI. This CDR3 comprises 16 residues. V was pared by 0 bases and J by 0 bases, with 3 bases of the junction left unmatched. CDR3 sequence reads: CASSYSTGGASYEQYF. CDR3 DNA sequence: TGTGCCAGCAGTTACTCGACAGGGGGAGCCTCCTACGAGCAGTACTTC.